The source of this T cell receptor (beta chain) is a study of metastatic and nonmetastatic thyroid tumors. This clone showed up many times. Germline loops: CDR1 DFQATT, CDR2 SNEGSKA (reference sequence). The CDR3 is 13 residues long. Trimming took 5 bases from V and 4 from J; bases not matched to a gene: 2. TCRdb re-clonotyped the PCR reads via MiXCR. The data contain roughly 14,000 clones, about 25% of them singletons. Thyroid surgery was performed in patients who had received no treatment beforehand. What was sequenced was blood. The chain has TRBV20-1 and TRBJ2-1; TRBD1 agrees at 10 bases. The clonotype originates from a female donor with papillary thyroid cancer or a benign thyroid nodule (not recorded which). Some clones in this sample may be carry-over from other donors' samples. The CDR3 region is CSAPGQGYNEQFF. In DNA form, the CDR3 reads TGCAGTGCTCCGGGACAGGGGTACAATGAGCAGTTCTTC.